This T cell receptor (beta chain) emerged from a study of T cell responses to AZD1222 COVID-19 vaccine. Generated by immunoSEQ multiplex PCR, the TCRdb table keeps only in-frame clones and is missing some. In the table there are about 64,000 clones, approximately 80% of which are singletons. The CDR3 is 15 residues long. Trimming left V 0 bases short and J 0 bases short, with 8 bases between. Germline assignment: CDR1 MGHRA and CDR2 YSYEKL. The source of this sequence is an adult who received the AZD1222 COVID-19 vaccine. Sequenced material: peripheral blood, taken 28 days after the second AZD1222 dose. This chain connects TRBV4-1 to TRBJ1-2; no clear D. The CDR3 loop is CASSQDPAANYGYTF. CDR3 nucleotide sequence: TGCGCCAGCAGCCAAGATCCGGCAGCTAACTATGGCTACACCTTC.